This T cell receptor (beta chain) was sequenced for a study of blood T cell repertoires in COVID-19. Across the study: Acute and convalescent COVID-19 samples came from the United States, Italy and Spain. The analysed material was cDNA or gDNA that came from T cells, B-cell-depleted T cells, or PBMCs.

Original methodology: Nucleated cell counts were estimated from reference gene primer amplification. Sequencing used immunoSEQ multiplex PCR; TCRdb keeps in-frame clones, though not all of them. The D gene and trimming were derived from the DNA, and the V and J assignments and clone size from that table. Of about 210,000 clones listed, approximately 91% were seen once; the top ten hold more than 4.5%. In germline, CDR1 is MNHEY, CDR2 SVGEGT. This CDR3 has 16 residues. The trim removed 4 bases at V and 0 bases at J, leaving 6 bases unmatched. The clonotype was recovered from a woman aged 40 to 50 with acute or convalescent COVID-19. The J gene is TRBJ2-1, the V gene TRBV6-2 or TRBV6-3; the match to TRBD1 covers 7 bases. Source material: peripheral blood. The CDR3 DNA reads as TGTGCCAGCAGTTCCGGGACAGCCCTCTCCTACAATGAGCAGTTCTTC. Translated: CASSSGTALSYNEQFF.